The sequence of this T cell receptor beta chain was determined in a study of T cell responses to AZD1222 COVID-19 vaccine. The ends lost 4 bases at V and 3 bases at J; junction bases unmatched: 7. Germline lookup yields CDR1 SNHLY and CDR2 FYNNEI. This CDR3 is 15 amino acids long. This table comes from immunoSEQ multiplex PCR, and its TCRdb copy is limited to in-frame clones, with some not included. The sample has some 170,000 clones, approximately 90% seen once. The specimen was peripheral blood, collected 28 days after the second AZD1222 dose. The chain recombines TRBV2 with TRBJ2-7, with 9 bases that match TRBD1. This receptor was obtained from an adult who received the AZD1222 COVID-19 vaccine. The CDR3 nucleotides read TGTGCCAGCAGTGGCCGTGGGACAGGGATCTACGAGCAGTACTTC. Encoded protein: CASSGRGTGIYEQYF.